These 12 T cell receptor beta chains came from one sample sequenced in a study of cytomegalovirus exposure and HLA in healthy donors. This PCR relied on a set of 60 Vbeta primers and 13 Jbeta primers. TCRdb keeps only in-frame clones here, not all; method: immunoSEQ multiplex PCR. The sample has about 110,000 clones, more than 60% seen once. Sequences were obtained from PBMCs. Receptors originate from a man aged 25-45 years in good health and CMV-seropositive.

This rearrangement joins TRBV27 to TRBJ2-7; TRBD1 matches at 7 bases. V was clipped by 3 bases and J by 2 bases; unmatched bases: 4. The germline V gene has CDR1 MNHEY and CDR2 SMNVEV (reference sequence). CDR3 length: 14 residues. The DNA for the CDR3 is TGTGCCAGCAGTTTGAGGACAGGAGCCTACGAGCAGTACTTC. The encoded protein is CASSLRTGAYEQYF.

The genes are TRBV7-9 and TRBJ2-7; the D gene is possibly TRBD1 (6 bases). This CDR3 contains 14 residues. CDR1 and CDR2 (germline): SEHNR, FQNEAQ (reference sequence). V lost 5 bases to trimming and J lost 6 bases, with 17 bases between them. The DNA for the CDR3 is TGTGCCAGCAGCCTAGGGACCGGACAGACCGAGCAGTACTTC. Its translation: CASSLGTGQTEQYF. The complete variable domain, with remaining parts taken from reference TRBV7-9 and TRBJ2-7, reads DTGVSQNPRHKITKRGQNVTFRCDPISEHNRLYWYRQTLGQGPEFLTYFQNEAQLEKSRLLSDRFSAERPKGSFSTLEIQRTEQGDSAMYLCASSLGTGQTEQYFGPGTRLTVT.

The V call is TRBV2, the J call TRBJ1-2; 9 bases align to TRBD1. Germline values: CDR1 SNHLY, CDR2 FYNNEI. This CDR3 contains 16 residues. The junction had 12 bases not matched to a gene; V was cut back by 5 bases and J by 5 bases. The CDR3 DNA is TGTGCCAGCAGTTCCCTCCGGGACAGGGATCGTTATGGCTACACCTTC. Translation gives CASSSLRDRDRYGYTF.

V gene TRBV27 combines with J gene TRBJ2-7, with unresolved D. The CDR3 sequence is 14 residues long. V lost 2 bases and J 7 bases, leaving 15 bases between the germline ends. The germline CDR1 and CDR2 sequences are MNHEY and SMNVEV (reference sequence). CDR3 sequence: CASSLLTFPREQYF. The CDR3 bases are TGTGCCAGCAGTTTACTGACATTTCCCAGGGAGCAGTACTTC.

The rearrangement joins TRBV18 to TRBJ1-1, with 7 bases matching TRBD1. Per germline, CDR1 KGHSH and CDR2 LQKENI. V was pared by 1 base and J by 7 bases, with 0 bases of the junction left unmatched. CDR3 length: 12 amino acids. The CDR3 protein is CASSPRQGEAFF. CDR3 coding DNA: TGTGCCAGCTCACCACGACAGGGTGAAGCTTTCTTT.

CDR3 coding DNA: TGTGCCAGTAGTATCCGCGGACAGATTAATGAAAAACTGTTTTTT. Protein sequence: CASSIRGQINEKLFF. The chain combines TRBV19 with TRBJ1-4; TRBD1 might be the D (6 bases). The CDR3 consists of 15 residues. Trimming stripped 3 bases from V and 4 bases from J, with 12 bases between. From germline, CDR1 is LNHDA and CDR2 SQIVND (reference sequence).

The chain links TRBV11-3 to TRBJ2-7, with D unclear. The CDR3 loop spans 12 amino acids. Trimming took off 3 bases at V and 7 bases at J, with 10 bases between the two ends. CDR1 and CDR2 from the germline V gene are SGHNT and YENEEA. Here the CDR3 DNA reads TGTGCCAGCAGCTTGAGGATTAGGGAGCAGTACTTC. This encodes CASSLRIREQYF. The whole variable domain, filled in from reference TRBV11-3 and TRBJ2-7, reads EAGVVQSPRYKIIEKKQPVAFWCNPISGHNTLYWYLQNLGQGPELLIRYENEEAVDDSQLPKDRFSAERLKGVDSTLKIQPAELGDSAVYLCASSLRIREQYFGPGTRLTVT.

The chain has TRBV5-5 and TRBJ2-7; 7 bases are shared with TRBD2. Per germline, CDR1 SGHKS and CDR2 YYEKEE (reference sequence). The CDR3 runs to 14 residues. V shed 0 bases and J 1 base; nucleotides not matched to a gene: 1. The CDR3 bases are TGTGCCAGCAGCTTGGCCGGGAGGTCCTACGAGCAGTACTTC. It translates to CASSLAGRSYEQYF. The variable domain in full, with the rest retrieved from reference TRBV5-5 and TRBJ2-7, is DAGVTQSPTHLIKTRGQQVTLRCSPISGHKSVSWYQQVLGQGPQFIFQYYEKEERGRGNFPDRFSARQFPNYSSELNVNALLLGDSALYLCASSLAGRSYEQYFGPGTRLTVT.

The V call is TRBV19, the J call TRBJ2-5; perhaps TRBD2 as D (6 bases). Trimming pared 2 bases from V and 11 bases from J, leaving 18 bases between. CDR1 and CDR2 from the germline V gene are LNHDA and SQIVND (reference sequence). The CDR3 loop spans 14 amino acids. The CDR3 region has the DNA TGTGCCAGTAGTATATCCGGCGGGGCCGGGGAGCAGTACTTC. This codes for CASSISGGAGEQYF.

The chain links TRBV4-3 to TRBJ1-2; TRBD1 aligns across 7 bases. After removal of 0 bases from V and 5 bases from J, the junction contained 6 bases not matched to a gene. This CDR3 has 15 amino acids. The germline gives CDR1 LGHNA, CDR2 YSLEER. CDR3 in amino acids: CASSQDTGTEYGYTF. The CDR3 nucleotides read TGCGCCAGCAGCCAAGACACCGGGACAGAGTATGGCTACACCTTC.

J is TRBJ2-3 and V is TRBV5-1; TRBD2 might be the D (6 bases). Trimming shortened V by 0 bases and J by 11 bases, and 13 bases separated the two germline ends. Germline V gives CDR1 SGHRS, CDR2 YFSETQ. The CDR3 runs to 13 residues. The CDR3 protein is CASSLGLEDRQYF. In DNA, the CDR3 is TGCGCCAGCAGCTTGGGACTAGAGGATCGGCAGTATTTT.

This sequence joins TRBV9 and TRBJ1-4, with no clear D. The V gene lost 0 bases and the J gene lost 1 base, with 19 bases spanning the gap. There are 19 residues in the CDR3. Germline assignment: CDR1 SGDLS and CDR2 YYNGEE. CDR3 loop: CASSVDTGGGLGTNEKLFF. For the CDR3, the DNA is TGTGCCAGCAGCGTAGATACGGGTGGTGGACTCGGAACTAATGAAAAACTGTTTTTT.